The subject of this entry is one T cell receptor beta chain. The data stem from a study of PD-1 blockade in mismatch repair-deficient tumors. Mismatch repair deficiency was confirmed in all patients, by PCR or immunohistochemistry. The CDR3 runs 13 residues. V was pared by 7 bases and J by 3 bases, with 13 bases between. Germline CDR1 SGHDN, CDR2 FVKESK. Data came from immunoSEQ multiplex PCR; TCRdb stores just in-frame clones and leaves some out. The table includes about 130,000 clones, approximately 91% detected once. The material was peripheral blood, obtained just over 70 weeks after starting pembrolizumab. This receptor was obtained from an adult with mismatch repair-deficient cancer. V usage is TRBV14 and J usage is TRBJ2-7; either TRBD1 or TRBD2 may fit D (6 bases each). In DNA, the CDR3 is TGTGCCAGCAAGGGGGGAGCCCACTACGAGCAGTACTTC. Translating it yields CASKGGAHYEQYF.